This T cell receptor beta chain originates from a study of shared clonotypes between healthy human individuals. V was pared by 1 base and J by 4 bases, with 13 bases between. The CDR3 sequence is 15 residues long. CDR1 and CDR2 (germline): MDHEN, SYDVKM. Original processing methods: ImmunoSEQ junction-only sequences lacked quality scores, so their filtering differed. The table came from immunoSEQ multiplex PCR; TCRdb's copy has only in-frame clones and leaves some out. The DNA gave D and trimming, while V, J and clone size come from that table. The data contain more than 2,000,000 clones, 90% to 95% of them seen just once; the ten biggest clones take up 0.3% to 0.4%. Study observations and caveats: Depth was large, yet rarefaction showed that sorted-subset sequencing was incomplete.

A word on this clone: Its antigen is not known.

This rearrangement joins TRBV28 to TRBJ1-1, with no clear D. The receptor was isolated from a young man in good health. Some clones in this sample may be carry-over from other donors' samples. The sequenced material came from naive CD4+ T cells from PBMCs. Subset given: CD45RA+ positively selected. The CDR3 region has the DNA TGTGCCAGCAGTTTATTAAGGCGGGTTTCCACTGAAGCTTTCTTT. Translating gives CASSLLRRVSTEAFF.